This T cell receptor beta chain was identified in a study of shared clonotypes between healthy human individuals. Study overall: Three plates were used per donor for CD4 naive, three for CD4 memory, two for CD8 naive and one for CD8 memory.

Assay: immunoSEQ multiplex PCR; the TCRdb copy retains only in-frame clones and omits some. The sample comprises about 2.3 million clones, approximately 93% of which are singletons, and about 0.37% rests with the top ten. On this clone itself: Its ends do not fully match the called genes, so a read error is possible.

This CDR3 is built from 16 residues. Germline loops: CDR1 SGHVS, CDR2 FNYEAQ. Sequencing was carried out using naive CD4+ T cells from PBMCs. Subset denoted: CD45RA+ positively selected. The sequence was obtained from a man in his late teens or twenties in good health. Some clones in this sample may be carry-over from other donors' samples. The chain has TRBV7-6 and TRBJ2-2; possible D gene TRBD2, 6 bases. The CDR3 spells CASSLGVTRNPGELFF. DNA of the CDR3: TGTGCCAGCAGCTTAGGGGTGACTAGGAACCCCGGGGAGCTGTTTTTT.